This entry describes one T cell receptor (beta chain). The assay was immunoSEQ multiplex PCR, and TCRdb's table has in-frame clones only and misses some. This table has fewer than 200,000 clones, roughly 86% appearing once. This record belongs to a study of blood T cell repertoires in COVID-19. Study in general: COVID-19 samples collected from the United States, Italy and Spain covered acute and convalescent phases.

CDR1 and CDR2 (germline): MDHEN, SYDVKM. V lost 5 bases and J lost 8, with 12 bases in between. The CDR3 consists of 12 residues. This receptor was obtained from a woman aged 60 to 75 who had recovered from COVID-19. The genes are TRBV28 and TRBJ1-2; no clear D. Sequencing was done on a sample of peripheral blood. This CDR3 reads CASSPPVRGYTF. The CDR3 DNA follows: TGTGCCAGCAGTCCCCCGGTTCGGGGCTACACCTTC.